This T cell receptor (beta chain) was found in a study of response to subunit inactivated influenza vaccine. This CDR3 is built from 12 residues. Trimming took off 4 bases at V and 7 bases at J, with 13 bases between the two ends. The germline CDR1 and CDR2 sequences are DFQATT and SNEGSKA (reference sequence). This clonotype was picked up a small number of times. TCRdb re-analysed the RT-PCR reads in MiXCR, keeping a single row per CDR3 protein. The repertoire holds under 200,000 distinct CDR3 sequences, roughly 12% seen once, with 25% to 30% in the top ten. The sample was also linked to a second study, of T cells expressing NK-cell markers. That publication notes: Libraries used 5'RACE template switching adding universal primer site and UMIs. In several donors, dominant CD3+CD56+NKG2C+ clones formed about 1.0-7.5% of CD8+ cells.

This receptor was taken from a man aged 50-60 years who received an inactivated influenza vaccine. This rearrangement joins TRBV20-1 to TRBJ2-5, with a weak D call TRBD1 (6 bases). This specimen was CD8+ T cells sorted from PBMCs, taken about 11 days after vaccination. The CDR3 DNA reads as TGCAGTGCTACATCCGGGACACCGACCCAGTACTTC. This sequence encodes CSATSGTPTQYF.